This T cell receptor (beta chain) was sequenced in a study of blood T cells in healthy people across ages. Study results and limitations: The fall in TCR beta diversity per million T cells was roughly linear with age.

The CDR3 runs to 13 residues. Trimming shortened V by 4 bases and J by 6 bases, and 10 bases separated the two germline ends. Germline CDR1 MNHEY, CDR2 SVGEGT. With respect to this clonotype: The antigen is unknown.

Through a sample-barcoded 5' primer and a J-beta primer mix, a second PCR was run for roughly 7 to 12 cycles. From the 5' RACE reads, TCRdb called clonotypes with MiXCR, one entry per CDR3 protein. Of about 760,000 distinct CDR3 sequences listed, around 25% are singletons. These data were also reused for a study on T cells of mothers and their children. This second study says: Donors were three healthy Caucasian mothers and their six children. Related mother-child pairs showed slightly higher but non-significant overlap than unrelated pairs.

The source of this sequence is a boy younger than 18 in good health. This chain links TRBV6-2 or TRBV6-3 with TRBJ1-5; TRBD1 might be the D (6 bases). What was sequenced was blood. CDR3 sequence: CASSFRGGQPQHF. CDR3 DNA: TGTGCCAGCAGTTTTAGAGGGGGTCAGCCCCAGCATTTT.